The rows below give T cell receptor beta chains drawn from one sample of a study of identifying expanded T cells in peripheral blood. Some clones are missing from TCRdb's copy, which holds only in-frame ones; the method was immunoSEQ multiplex PCR. The data show about 100,000 clones, with around 88% seen just once and 5.6% held by the top ten. Sequencing was carried out using blood. These receptors all come from a person aged 18 to 70 in good health. The conserved cysteine and the conserved F or W are not part of the CDR3 here. The D gene is left open where the match is weak. The size field is filled for only some rows; it gives once, few, many or a size class.

clone_size: .
d_call: .
v_call: TRBV29-1
cdr3_aa: SLPGLF

clone_size: .
d_call: .
v_call: TRBV7-9
cdr3_aa: ASSLGPLSTDTQY

clone_size: .
d_call: TRBD1
v_call: TRBV10-3
cdr3_aa: ASRDRTIYGYT

clone_size: .
d_call: .
v_call: TRBV11-2
cdr3_aa: ASSLDRQMYEQY

clone_size: few
d_call: TRBD2
v_call: TRBV7-2
cdr3_aa: ASRTPGGSSYNEQF

clone_size: .
d_call: .
v_call: TRBV2
cdr3_aa: ASRDGLTEAF

clone_size: .
d_call: .
v_call: TRBV18
cdr3_aa: ASSPGHQNTEAF

clone_size: .
d_call: .
v_call: TRBV2
cdr3_aa: ASRLAAAGDDEKLF

clone_size: .
d_call: .
v_call: TRBV5-1
cdr3_aa: ASSYGRTFTFGTEAF

clone_size: .
d_call: TRBD2
v_call: TRBV9
cdr3_aa: ASSVGGTGGLTDTQY

clone_size: .
d_call: .
v_call: TRBV7-9
cdr3_aa: ASSLVGGGNSPLH

clone_size: .
d_call: .
v_call: TRBV27
cdr3_aa: ASSPHSTDTQY

clone_size: .
d_call: .
v_call: TRBV28
cdr3_aa: ASSFGGGPNQPQH

clone_size: .
d_call: .
v_call: TRBV30
cdr3_aa: ASLGAVTNTEAF

clone_size: .
d_call: .
v_call: TRBV6-6
cdr3_aa: ASSYTGRTGELF

clone_size: .
d_call: .
v_call: TRBV9
cdr3_aa: ASTGGYTDTQY

clone_size: .
d_call: .
v_call: TRBV28
cdr3_aa: ASSSHILPQGSIGYEQY

clone_size: .
d_call: TRBD1
v_call: TRBV6-5
cdr3_aa: ASSYSRRQGYGYT

clone_size: .
d_call: .
v_call: TRBV11-3
cdr3_aa: ASSLKLYGELF

clone_size: .
d_call: .
v_call: TRBV20-1
cdr3_aa: SARKSETQY

clone_size: few
d_call: .
v_call: TRBV30
cdr3_aa: AWSPPRRMAF

clone_size: .
d_call: TRBD2
v_call: TRBV27
cdr3_aa: ASSPPFLGLAYEQY

clone_size: .
d_call: .
v_call: TRBV19
cdr3_aa: ASRPTPDSRETQY

clone_size: .
d_call: TRBD1
v_call: TRBV6-6
cdr3_aa: ASRKFGQGVDTQY

clone_size: .
d_call: TRBD1
v_call: TRBV10-3
cdr3_aa: AIRQGQGMYEQY

clone_size: .
d_call: TRBD1
v_call: TRBV29-1
cdr3_aa: SVLDGQGYTEAF

clone_size: .
d_call: .
v_call: TRBV7-6
cdr3_aa: ASSFEGRLGYT

clone_size: .
d_call: .
v_call: TRBV4-1
cdr3_aa: ASSPLGRTANNEKLF

clone_size: .
d_call: TRBD1
v_call: TRBV2
cdr3_aa: ASRSRGGYT

clone_size: once
d_call: TRBD2
v_call: TRBV7-6
cdr3_aa: ASSRTSGGPNTGELF

clone_size: .
d_call: .
v_call: TRBV11-2
cdr3_aa: ASSLDRQGYGYT

clone_size: .
d_call: .
v_call: TRBV30
cdr3_aa: AWSVRGARVQPQH

clone_size: .
d_call: TRBD1
v_call: TRBV4-1
cdr3_aa: ASSQEPSGGYEQY

clone_size: .
d_call: .
v_call: TRBV4-1
cdr3_aa: ASSQKKGGAETQY

clone_size: .
d_call: TRBD1
v_call: TRBV6-6
cdr3_aa: ASSYRPSGGTEAF

clone_size: .
d_call: .
v_call: TRBV5-1
cdr3_aa: ASKTSNNSPLH

clone_size: .
d_call: TRBD1
v_call: TRBV4-3
cdr3_aa: ASRPSMGQRSNYGYT

clone_size: .
d_call: .
v_call: TRBV7-6
cdr3_aa: ASSLEAAGEAF

clone_size: .
d_call: .
v_call: TRBV25-1
cdr3_aa: ASSAAVSGGTEAF

clone_size: .
d_call: .
v_call: TRBV4-3
cdr3_aa: ASSQEGVPILEQY

clone_size: once
d_call: TRBD2
v_call: TRBV5-4
cdr3_aa: ASSSRGRGTYEQY